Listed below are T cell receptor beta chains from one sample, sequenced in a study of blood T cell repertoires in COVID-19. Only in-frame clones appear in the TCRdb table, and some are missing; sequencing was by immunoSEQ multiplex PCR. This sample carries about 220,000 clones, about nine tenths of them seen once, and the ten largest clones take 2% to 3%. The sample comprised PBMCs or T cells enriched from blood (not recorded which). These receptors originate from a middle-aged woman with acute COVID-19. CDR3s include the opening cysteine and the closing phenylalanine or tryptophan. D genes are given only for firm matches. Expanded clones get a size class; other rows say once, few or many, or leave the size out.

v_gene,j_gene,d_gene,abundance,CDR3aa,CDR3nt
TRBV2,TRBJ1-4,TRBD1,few,CASSRDRGGNNEKLFF,TGTGCCAGCAGCCGGGACAGGGGCGGGAATAATGAAAAACTGTTTTTT
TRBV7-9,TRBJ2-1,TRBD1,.,CASSLQRQGPLYEQFF,TGTGCCAGCAGCTTACAGAGACAGGGGCCCTTGTATGAGCAGTTCTTC
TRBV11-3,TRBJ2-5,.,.,CASSLGAGSETQYF,TGTGCCAGCAGCCTAGGAGCTGGGAGTGAGACCCAGTACTTC
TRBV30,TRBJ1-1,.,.,CAWSVLDRREAFF,TGTGCCTGGAGTGTATTGGATCGGAGAGAAGCTTTCTTT
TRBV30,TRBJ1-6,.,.,CAWIGANSPLHF,TGTGCCTGGATAGGGGCTAATTCACCCCTCCACTTT
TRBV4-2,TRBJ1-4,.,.,CASSQGPGGGAGEKLFF,TGTGCCAGCAGCCAAGGCCCCGGGGGGGGCGCGGGTGAAAAACTGTTTTTT
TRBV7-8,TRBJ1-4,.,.,CASSREGGNEKLFF,TGTGCCAGCAGTCGGGAGGGCGGTAATGAAAAACTGTTTTTT
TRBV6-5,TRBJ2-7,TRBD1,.,CASSSTGQGFYEQYF,TGTGCCAGCAGTTCGACGGGACAGGGCTTCTACGAGCAGTACTTC
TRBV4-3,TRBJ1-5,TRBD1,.,CASSQDYRGYNQPQHF,TGCGCCAGCAGCCAAGATTACAGGGGGTACAATCAGCCCCAGCATTTT
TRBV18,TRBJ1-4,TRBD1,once,CASSPTQGQGYEKLFF,TGTGCCAGCTCACCCACCCAGGGACAGGGATATGAAAAACTGTTTTTT
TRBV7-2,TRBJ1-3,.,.,CASSLGGYTGNTIYF,TGTGCCAGCAGCTTAGGAGGCTATACTGGAAACACCATATATTTT
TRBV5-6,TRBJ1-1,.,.,CASSQADTWNTEAFF,TGTGCCAGCAGCCAGGCGGACACCTGGAACACTGAAGCTTTCTTT
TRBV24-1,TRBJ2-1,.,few,CATSDSPSNEQFF,TGTGCCACCAGTGATTCCCCCAGCAATGAGCAGTTCTTC
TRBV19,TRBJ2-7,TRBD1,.,CASSYPGTGTYEQYF,TGTGCCAGTAGTTACCCCGGGACAGGGACCTACGAGCAGTACTTC
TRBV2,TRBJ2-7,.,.,CASLRNSGEQYF,TGTGCCAGTCTTCGGAACTCGGGGGAGCAGTACTTC
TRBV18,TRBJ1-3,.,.,CASSDPGISGNTIYF,TGTGCCAGCTCGGATCCGGGTATCTCTGGAAACACCATATATTTT
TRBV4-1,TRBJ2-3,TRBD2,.,CASRRFGGGPTDTQYF,TGCGCCAGCAGACGTTTCGGCGGGGGGCCCACAGATACGCAGTATTTT
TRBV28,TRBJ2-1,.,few,CASGGTGRQFF,TGTGCCAGCGGGGGTACAGGGAGGCAGTTCTTC
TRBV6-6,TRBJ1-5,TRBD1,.,CASSYKGASNQPQHF,TGTGCCAGCAGTTACAAGGGGGCTAGCAATCAGCCCCAGCATTTT
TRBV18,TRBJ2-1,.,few,CASSPDSSSYNEQFF,TGTGCCAGCTCACCTGACTCGAGCTCCTACAATGAGCAGTTCTTC
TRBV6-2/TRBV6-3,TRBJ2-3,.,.,CASSYSNGGPSDTQYF,TGTGCCAGCAGTTACTCGAACGGGGGGCCGTCAGATACGCAGTATTTT
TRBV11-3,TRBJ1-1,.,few,CASSPDAGPSGAFF,TGTGCCAGCAGCCCAGACGCGGGGCCGTCCGGGGCTTTCTTT
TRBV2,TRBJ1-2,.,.,CASQPRGSGYGYTF,TGTGCCAGCCAGCCGCGGGGGTCGGGCTATGGCTACACCTTC
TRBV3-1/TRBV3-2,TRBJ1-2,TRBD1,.,CASSQVRQGDGGYTF,TGTGCCAGCAGCCAAGTGCGACAGGGTGACGGTGGCTACACCTTC
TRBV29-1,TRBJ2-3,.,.,CSARRTDTQYF,TGCAGCGCTCGTCGCACAGATACGCAGTATTTT
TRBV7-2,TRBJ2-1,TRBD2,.,CASSPSSGGMYGEQFF,TGTGCCAGCAGCCCGTCTAGCGGGGGTATGTACGGGGAGCAGTTCTTC
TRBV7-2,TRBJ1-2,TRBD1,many,CASSQQGAGDGYTF,TGTGCCAGCAGCCAACAGGGGGCAGGGGACGGCTACACCTTC
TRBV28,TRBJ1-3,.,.,CASSLNRLSGNTIYF,TGTGCCAGCAGTTTAAACAGGCTCTCTGGAAACACCATATATTTT
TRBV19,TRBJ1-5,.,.,CASHWGGQPQHF,TGTGCCAGTCATTGGGGGGGGCAGCCCCAGCATTTT
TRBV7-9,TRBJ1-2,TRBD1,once,CASSLGPRDSHGYTF,TGTGCCAGCAGCTTAGGGCCCCGGGACAGTCATGGCTACACCTTC
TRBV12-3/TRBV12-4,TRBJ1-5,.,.,CASSFSVSQPQHF,TGTGCCAGCAGTTTTTCCGTTAGTCAGCCCCAGCATTTT